The 32 T cell receptor beta chains below all came from one sample that was sequenced in a study of blood T cell repertoires in COVID-19. This table comes from immunoSEQ multiplex PCR, and its TCRdb copy is limited to in-frame clones, with some not included. The sample contains approximately 140,000 clones, approximately 86% of which appear only once. Sequenced material: peripheral blood. Every receptor here comes from an older man with acute or convalescent COVID-19.

This clone has only one observation. The chain couples TRBV15 to TRBJ1-1; D gene unclear. This CDR3 has 15 amino acids. The germline V and J ends were trimmed by 0 bases and 1 base, with 9 bases remaining between them. CDR1 is LNHNV and CDR2 is YYDKDF in the germline V gene (reference sequence). The CDR3 sequence: CATSRDNRRNTEAFF. Written as DNA, the CDR3 is TGTGCCACCAGCAGAGATAACCGGAGGAACACTGAAGCTTTCTTT.

V gene TRBV7-6 combines with J gene TRBJ1-5, with 11 bases lining up with TRBD1. The CDR3 length is 15 residues. V lost 5 bases and J lost 3; bases outside the gene matches: 3. Germline V gene lookup returns CDR1 SGHVS and CDR2 FNYEAQ. The CDR3: CASSVGQGDNQPQHF. Here the CDR3 DNA reads TGTGCCAGCAGCGTGGGACAGGGGGACAATCAGCCCCAGCATTTT.

The chain links TRBV7-3 to TRBJ2-1; 11 bases align to TRBD2. CDR3 length equals 15 residues. Trimming removed 5 bases from V and 6 bases from J; junction bases left unmatched: 6. Germline lookup yields CDR1 SGHTA and CDR2 FQGTGA. This CDR3 is CASSLAGGVFNEQFF. The CDR3 nucleotides read TGTGCCAGCAGCCTAGCGGGAGGTGTTTTCAATGAGCAGTTCTTC.

This sequence joins TRBV11-2 and TRBJ2-3; 9 bases line up with TRBD2. CDR1 and CDR2 (germline): SGHAT, FQNNGV. The CDR3 extends over 16 amino acids. Trimming at V came to 5 bases and at J to 0 bases, leaving 6 bases not matched to a gene. The CDR3 DNA follows: TGTGCCAGCAGCCGTACTAGCGGGCCCAGCACAGATACGCAGTATTTT. Protein product: CASSRTSGPSTDTQYF.

The chain links TRBV5-1 to TRBJ2-7; the match to TRBD1 covers 10 bases. Germline CDR1 SGHRS, CDR2 YFSETQ. Trimming took 2 bases from V and 2 from J; bases not matched to a gene: 1. This CDR3 spans 14 amino acids. The CDR3 coding sequence is TGCGCCAGCAGCTTTGGGACAGGGGCCTACGAGCAGTACTTC. Translation: CASSFGTGAYEQYF.

The chain carries TRBV27 and TRBJ2-7; possible D gene TRBD1, 6 bases. With 2 bases removed from V and 2 bases from J, the gap between germline ends came to 10 bases. CDR3 length equals 14 residues. Germline CDR1 MNHEY, CDR2 SMNVEV (reference sequence). The chain's CDR3 is CASSLMRTAYEQYF. The CDR3 nucleotides are TGTGCCAGCAGTTTAATGCGGACAGCCTACGAGCAGTACTTC.

The table lists this clone with a count of one. The chain couples TRBV4-1 to TRBJ2-5; D may be TRBD2 (5 bases). Trimming cost V 6 bases and J 2 bases, with 19 bases left between them. The CDR3 is 16 amino acids. Looked up from germline, CDR1 is MGHRA and CDR2 is YSYEKL. CDR3 sequence (DNA): TGCGCCAGCAGGGACTTGGACGGGTATCTTCAAGAGACCCAGTACTTC. Its translation is CASRDLDGYLQETQYF.

Only one count was recorded for this clone. The chain has TRBV6-5 and TRBJ2-5; TRBD2 is a possible D gene (5 bases). In germline, CDR1 is MNHEY, CDR2 SVGAGI. The CDR3 consists of 15 residues. V lost 0 bases and J 0 bases, leaving 8 bases between the germline ends. The CDR3 coding sequence is TGTGCCAGCAGTTACTCGAGAGGGAACCAAGAGACCCAGTACTTC. Translating it yields CASSYSRGNQETQYF.

The chain has TRBV10-3 and TRBJ2-3, with 9 bases identical to TRBD2. Germline assignment: CDR1 ENHRY and CDR2 SYGVKD. The J segment lost 4 bases and the V segment lost 10 bases, leaving 6 bases of the junction unmatched. The CDR3 consists of 13 residues. The CDR3 sequence is CATLAGLADTQYF. Written as DNA, the CDR3 is TGTGCCACTCTAGCGGGATTGGCAGATACGCAGTATTTT.

V usage is TRBV5-1 and J usage is TRBJ2-6; D possibly corresponds to TRBD1 (6 bases). The CDR3 extends over 18 amino acids. Deletions cut 1 base from V and 4 bases from J, with 18 bases between. CDR1 is SGHRS, CDR2 YFSETQ, per germline. DNA for the CDR3: TGCGCCAGCAGCTTGAGTGGACTGGGGGCGTACGGGGCCAACGTCCTGACTTTC. Its translation: CASSLSGLGAYGANVLTF.

The chain couples TRBV6-5 to TRBJ2-3, with D maybe TRBD2 (6 bases). V lost 6 bases and J 0 bases, leaving 10 bases between the germline ends. Germline loops: CDR1 MNHEY, CDR2 SVGAGI. The CDR3 runs 14 residues. DNA for the CDR3: TGTGCCAGCAGACCACTAGCTAGCACAGATACGCAGTATTTT. Residues: CASRPLASTDTQYF.

The chain couples TRBV14 to TRBJ2-3; possibly TRBD2 for D (5 bases). This CDR3 has 16 residues. V gave up 0 bases and J gave up 2 bases, with 12 bases separating them. Germline V CDR1 and CDR2: SGHDN, FVKESK. The CDR3 loop reads CASSQDRAGITDTQYF. The CDR3 DNA reads TGTGCCAGCAGCCAAGATCGGGCGGGTATCACAGATACGCAGTATTTT. The full variable domain, with the rest looked up from reference TRBV14 and TRBJ2-3, is EAGVTQFPSHSVIEKGQTVTLRCDPISGHDNLYWYRRVMGKEIKFLLHFVKESKQDESGMPNNRFLAERTGGTYSTLKVQPAELEDSGVYFCASSQDRAGITDTQYFGPGTRLTVL.

The CDR3 DNA reads as TGTGCCAGCAGTTTAAGTCGGGGCCAAGAGACCCAGTACTTC. Translation: CASSLSRGQETQYF. The rearrangement uses TRBV27 and TRBJ2-5; D may be TRBD2 (5 bases). The CDR3 length is 14 residues. Between the trimmed V and J ends, which lost 2 bases and 1 base, there was a span of 8 bases. Germline loops: CDR1 MNHEY, CDR2 SMNVEV (reference sequence).

The V and J genes are TRBV7-9 and TRBJ2-7, with 8 bases lining up with TRBD2. The CDR3 has 15 amino acids. V shed 3 bases, J shed 2 bases, and the junction held 6 bases outside the gene matches. Germline-derived CDR1 and CDR2 are SEHNR and FQNEAQ (reference sequence). CDR3: CASSFRLASTYEQYF. CDR3 in DNA: TGTGCCAGCAGCTTCAGACTAGCGTCTACCTACGAGCAGTACTTC.

This sequence joins TRBV5-6 and TRBJ2-5; TRBD1 matches 8 bases. V lost 2 bases and J lost 1; bases outside the gene matches: 4. The CDR3 is 15 amino acids. CDR1 is SGHDT and CDR2 is YYEEEE in the germline V gene. The CDR3 region is CASSLPGQAQETQYF. The CDR3 coding sequence is TGTGCCAGCAGCTTACCGGGACAGGCCCAAGAGACCCAGTACTTC.

This chain uses TRBV7-9 with TRBJ1-1; no reliable D call. Germline-derived CDR1 and CDR2 are SEHNR and FQNEAQ (reference sequence). V was trimmed by 5 bases and J by 4 bases, leaving 14 bases between them. The CDR3 has 14 residues. The CDR3 reads CASSPPDKLTEAFF. CDR3 bases: TGTGCCAGCAGCCCCCCCGACAAGCTCACTGAAGCTTTCTTT.

In its sample, this clone was seen a few times. The V gene is TRBV20-1, the J gene TRBJ1-5; no reliable D call. CDR1 is DFQATT, CDR2 SNEGSKA, per germline (reference sequence). V lost 3 bases and J lost 4, with 10 bases in between. The CDR3 is 13 amino acids. In DNA, the CDR3 is TGCAGTGCTAGTACGAGATTAAATCAGCCCCAGCATTTT. This codes for CSASTRLNQPQHF.

The chain links TRBV27 to TRBJ2-7, with D possibly being TRBD1 (6 bases). Germline assignment: CDR1 MNHEY and CDR2 SMNVEV (reference sequence). Trimming stripped 3 bases from V and 2 bases from J, with 8 bases between. This CDR3 spans 13 amino acids. CDR3 DNA sequence: TGTGCCAGCAGTTTCGAGGGGGCCTACGAGCAGTACTTC. Translation: CASSFEGAYEQYF.

The chain uses TRBV20-1 and TRBJ2-5; no clear D gene. Germline CDR1 reads DFQATT; CDR2 reads SNEGSKA (reference sequence). Trimming cost V 3 bases and J 0 bases, with 8 bases left between them. The CDR3 is made up of 13 amino acids. CDR3 sequence reads: CSASNAYQETQYF. CDR3 DNA: TGCAGTGCTAGTAATGCGTACCAAGAGACCCAGTACTTC.

The V gene is TRBV19, the J gene TRBJ2-2; 11 nucleotides match TRBD1. The junction had 11 bases not matched to a gene; V was cut back by 11 bases and J by 6 bases. The germline V gene has CDR1 LNHDA and CDR2 SQIVND (reference sequence). This CDR3 is built from 15 residues. CDR3 nucleotide sequence: TGTGCCGCCCGTACTGGGACAGGGGGAGCCGGGGAGCTGTTTTTT. Its translation is CAARTGTGGAGELFF.

The CDR3 coding sequence is TGTGCCAGCAGTGACGAGTATCAGCCCCAGCATTTT. It is translated as CASSDEYQPQHF. V and J are TRBV6-1 and TRBJ1-5; the D is unclear. The CDR3 totals 12 residues. Trimming cost V 3 bases and J 5 bases, with 5 bases left between them. Germline assignment: CDR1 MNHNS and CDR2 SASEGT.

V is TRBV5-4 and J is TRBJ1-1; 7 bases line up with TRBD1. The V gene end was trimmed by 5 bases and the J gene end by 5 bases; junction bases not matched to a gene: 9. The CDR3 is made up of 14 amino acids. Germline values: CDR1 SGHNT, CDR2 YYREEE (reference sequence). In DNA, the CDR3 is TGTGCCAGCAGGCCTACCCAACAGGGGACTGAAGCTTTCTTT. It codes for CASRPTQQGTEAFF.

Concerning this clone itself: Other DNA sequences in this sample translate to the same CDR3. CDR3 DNA sequence: TGTGCCAGCAGCCTCAGGACAGGAGGCTACGAGCAGTACTTC. It is translated as CASSLRTGGYEQYF. The V call is TRBV6-5, the J call TRBJ2-7; 7 bases are shared with TRBD1. Per the germline V gene, CDR1 is MNHEY and CDR2 is SVGAGI. This CDR3 is built from 14 residues. The V gene end was trimmed by 6 bases and the J gene end by 3 bases; junction bases not matched to a gene: 8.

This chain's CDR3 is CASSDQKQGALDEQYF. In DNA, the CDR3 is TGCGCCAGCAGTGATCAAAAGCAGGGGGCATTGGACGAGCAGTACTTC. The V and J genes are TRBV10-2 and TRBJ2-7; 8 bases match TRBD1. V lost 3 bases, J lost 5 bases, and 12 bases stayed unmatched. This CDR3 region has 16 residues. CDR1 and CDR2 (germline): WSHSY, SAAADI.

In the case of this clone: The junction shows a germline mismatch at one end, possibly a read error. This rearrangement joins TRBV7-7 to TRBJ2-1, with 13 bases aligning to TRBD2. The germline V gene has CDR1 SSHAT and CDR2 FNYEAQ (reference sequence). This CDR3 has 16 amino acids. The CDR3, as DNA: TGTGCTAGCAGCCCAATACTAGCGGGAGGGCCCGATGAGCAGTTCTTC. It yields the protein CASSPILAGGPDEQFF.

The chain recombines TRBV4-2 with TRBJ2-2; 12 bases line up with TRBD2. There are 21 residues in the CDR3. Germline V gene lookup returns CDR1 LGHNA and CDR2 YNFKEQ. V shed 0 bases, J shed 4 bases, and the junction held 15 bases outside the gene matches. The CDR3 DNA reads as TGTGCCAGCAGCCAAGATTGGGATCCATGGACTAGCGGGAAAAGCACCGGGGAGCTGTTTTTT. Translation: CASSQDWDPWTSGKSTGELFF.

In the case of this clone: The sample contains more than one DNA sequence encoding this CDR3. The chain combines TRBV28 with TRBJ2-3; possibly TRBD2 for D (5 bases). Trimming took 2 bases from V and 0 from J, leaving 9 bases between them. Germline V gene data show CDR1 as MDHEN and CDR2 as SYDVKM. This CDR3 region has 15 residues. CDR3 protein: CASSLPAGSTDTQYF. CDR3 sequence (DNA): TGTGCCAGCAGTTTACCGGCGGGTAGCACAGATACGCAGTATTTT.

The CDR3 DNA follows: TGTGCCAGCAGCGTAGTGGCGGGGGGGGATACGCAGTATTTT. Protein product: CASSVVAGGDTQYF. The chain couples TRBV9 to TRBJ2-3; 9 bases line up with TRBD2. Germline loops: CDR1 SGDLS, CDR2 YYNGEE. Trimming at V came to 0 bases and at J to 6 bases, leaving 2 bases not matched to a gene. The CDR3 has 14 amino acids.

The gene calls are TRBV6-2 or TRBV6-3 and TRBJ2-5; D is undetermined. The germline V gene encodes CDR1 MNHEY and CDR2 SVGEGT. Trimming pared 5 bases from V and 5 bases from J, leaving 9 bases between. The CDR3 runs 12 residues. The chain's CDR3 is CASSKSRETQYF. CDR3 sequence (DNA): TGTGCCAGCAGTAAATCTAGGGAGACCCAGTACTTC.

This chain uses TRBV6-5 with TRBJ1-6; 7 bases are shared with TRBD1. The CDR3 is made up of 15 amino acids. Germline values: CDR1 MNHEY, CDR2 SVGAGI. J lost 10 bases, V lost 2 bases, and 8 bases had no gene match. CDR3 nucleotides: TGTGCCAGCAGTTACCGACAGGGTGCATGGTCACCCCTCCACTTT. Encoded protein: CASSYRQGAWSPLHF.

CDR3 nucleotides: TGTGCCAGCAGTCAATTGGGACGGTTCGGGAGGGCCGTAGCCGGGGAGCTGTTTTTT. Translated: CASSQLGRFGRAVAGELFF. V gene TRBV27 combines with J gene TRBJ2-2; 8 bases fit TRBD2. V lost 5 bases, J lost 6 bases, and 20 bases stayed unmatched. The CDR3 consists of 19 residues. Germline V gene sequence: CDR1 MNHEY, CDR2 SMNVEV (reference sequence).

J is TRBJ2-7 and V is TRBV27; TRBD2 matches 11 bases. The germline V gene encodes CDR1 MNHEY and CDR2 SMNVEV (reference sequence). Unmatched junction bases numbered 6, after V lost 5 bases and J lost 3 bases. CDR3 length: 15 residues. The CDR3 region is CASSPGLAAVYEQYF. The CDR3 nucleotides are TGTGCCAGCAGTCCGGGACTAGCGGCAGTCTACGAGCAGTACTTC.